This entry lists 10 T cell receptor beta chains sequenced from one sample in a study of blood T cell repertoires in COVID-19. Profiling relied on immunoSEQ multiplex PCR, and the TCRdb table lists in-frame clones only, not all of them. Of 120,000 or so clones detected, 60% to 85% appear once; the ten largest clones hold about 6.8%. The sequencing input was peripheral blood. The receptors were sampled from a man aged 70-80 years with acute or convalescent COVID-19.

The J gene is TRBJ2-2, the V gene TRBV6-2 or TRBV6-3; weak D call: TRBD1 (5 bases). V lost 5 bases to trimming and J lost 6 bases, with 25 bases between them. CDR1 MNHEY and CDR2 SVGEGT come from the germline V gene. The CDR3 has 18 amino acids. This CDR3 reads CASSKHELGAGGSGELFF. CDR3 DNA: TGTGCCAGCAGTAAACACGAGTTAGGGGCCGGTGGTTCCGGGGAGCTGTTTTTT.

The chain recombines TRBV18 with TRBJ2-3; TRBD2 matches 7 bases. Germline CDR1 KGHSH, CDR2 LQKENI. This CDR3 is built from 15 residues. V lost 5 bases, J lost 3 bases, and 8 bases stayed unmatched. The DNA of the CDR3 is TGTGCCAGCTCAATGAGCGGGATCGGAACAGATACGCAGTATTTT. Translating it yields CASSMSGIGTDTQYF.

A few counts support this clone. The V call is TRBV3-1 (or the pseudogene TRBV3-2), the J call TRBJ1-6, with D uncertain. Germline-derived CDR1 and CDR2 are LGHDT and YNNKEL (reference sequence). CDR3 length: 16 amino acids. Between the trimmed V and J ends, which lost 4 bases and 0 bases, there was a span of 10 bases. This CDR3 is CASSPVFSSYNSPLHF. The CDR3 DNA is TGTGCCAGCAGCCCCGTGTTTAGCTCCTATAATTCACCCCTCCACTTT.

The chain carries TRBV2 and TRBJ1-6; D unresolved. CDR1 is SNHLY, CDR2 FYNNEI, per germline. This CDR3 has 14 residues. The V and J ends lost 5 bases and 8 bases respectively, with 13 bases between them. The DNA of the CDR3 is TGTGCCAGCAGTTCTCGGGGAGACTATTCACCCCTCCACTTT. Amino acids: CASSSRGDYSPLHF.

This chain links TRBV9 with TRBJ2-3, with D possibly TRBD2 on 6 matching bases. Germline loops: CDR1 SGDLS, CDR2 YYNGEE. The CDR3 totals 16 residues. V lost 4 bases and J 2 bases, leaving 17 bases between the germline ends. DNA for the CDR3: TGTGCCAGCAGCTACACCTCGGGGGACCCCACAGATACGCAGTATTTT. The encoded protein is CASSYTSGDPTDTQYF.

This sequence joins TRBV24-1 and TRBJ2-3; tentatively, D is TRBD2 (6 bases). Trimming took 2 bases from V and 4 from J, leaving 12 bases between them. CDR1 and CDR2 from the germline V gene are KGHDR and SFDVKD. The CDR3 has 15 amino acids. The CDR3 loop is CATSDSTRRPDTQYF. In nucleotides, the CDR3 is TGTGCCACCAGTGATTCGACTAGGCGGCCAGATACGCAGTATTTT.

CDR3 nucleotides: TGTGCCAGCAGCCCCCTAGCGGGAGTTGGCAATGAGCAGTTCTTC. It encodes CASSPLAGVGNEQFF. The V call is TRBV9, the J call TRBJ2-1, with 10 bases lining up with TRBD2. V trimming: 4 bases; J trimming: 6 bases; junction bases outside the gene matches: 7. Looked up from germline, CDR1 is SGDLS and CDR2 is YYNGEE. This CDR3 contains 15 residues.

A single count supports this clone. V and J are TRBV5-1 and TRBJ1-2; D is unresolved. CDR1 is SGHRS and CDR2 is YFSETQ in the germline V gene. The CDR3 sequence is 14 residues long. Trimming pared 0 bases from V and 4 bases from J, leaving 10 bases between. The DNA of the CDR3 is TGCGCCAGCAGCTTGGATGGGAGCCTCTATGGCTACACCTTC. It yields the protein CASSLDGSLYGYTF.

The chain joins TRBV9 to TRBJ1-5; D is possibly TRBD1 (6 bases). The CDR3 loop spans 15 amino acids. The V end lost 4 bases, the J end lost 0 bases, and 11 bases lay between the germline ends. The V gene's germline CDR1 is SGDLS and CDR2 YYNGEE. The CDR3 loop is CASSLTGISNQPQHF. CDR3 in DNA: TGTGCCAGCAGCCTCACAGGGATTAGCAATCAGCCCCAGCATTTT. Combining the CDR3 with reference TRBV9 and TRBJ1-5 gives the whole variable domain DSGVTQTPKHLITATGQRVTLRCSPRSGDLSVYWYQQSLDQGLQFLIQYYNGEERAKGNILERFSAQQFPDLHSELNLSSLELGDSALYFCASSLTGISNQPQHFGDGTRLSIL.

The chain uses TRBV7-9 and TRBJ2-1, with D unresolved. Germline lookup yields CDR1 SEHNR and CDR2 FQNEAQ (reference sequence). The ends were cut back, 5 bases at V and 8 bases at J, with 13 bases in the middle. This CDR3 comprises 13 residues. The CDR3, as DNA: TGTGCCAGCAGCGGCCCCAATATCGATGAGCAGTTCTTC. This codes for CASSGPNIDEQFF.